This T cell receptor beta chain was retrieved from a study of shared clonotypes between healthy human individuals. Whole-study context: Donors, aged 18 to 49, were two women and three men.

CDR3 size: 15 residues. Germline V gene sequence: CDR1 SGHTA, CDR2 FQGNSA. The trim removed 6 bases at V and 5 bases at J, leaving 12 bases unmatched. Of note for this clone: Its antigen is not known.

As defined, naive CD8 cells were CD45RO-negative and positively selected for CCR7, with terminally differentiated effector memory CD45RA+ cells excluded. Findings and limits, study-wide: The generation probabilities recorded for non-shared clonotypes fell below those of clonotypes shared by all four donors.

Deep-level settings were used for running the assay. Some clones are missing from TCRdb's copy, which holds only in-frame ones; the method was immunoSEQ multiplex PCR. The repertoire includes 2 million or so clones, over 85% of them detected once, and 1% to 1.3% sits in the top ten. The TCR was taken from a man younger than 35 in good health. The chain recombines TRBV7-2 with TRBJ2-7; TRBD2 matches 8 bases. The sequenced sample was naive CD8+ T cells sorted from blood. CDR3 nucleotide sequence: TGTGCCAGCAGTTATAGCGGGACGCAGGGGAACGAGCAGTACTTC. As protein: CASSYSGTQGNEQYF. Full variable domain (missing parts from reference TRBV7-2 and TRBJ2-7): GAGVSQSPSNKVTEKGKDVELRCDPISGHTALYWYRQSLGQGLEFLIYFQGNSAPDKSGLPSDRFSAERTGGSVSTLTIQRTQQEDSAVYLCASSYSGTQGNEQYFGPGTRLTVT.